Listed here is a single T cell receptor (beta chain). The data belong to a study of blood T cell repertoires in COVID-19. Here immunoSEQ multiplex PCR was the method, and the copy in TCRdb shows in-frame clones only, minus some. The data contain approximately 200,000 clones, approximately 92% of them singletons. Germline V gene sequence: CDR1 LGHDT, CDR2 YNNKEL (reference sequence). The V end was cut by 4 bases, the J end by 5 bases, with 17 bases between. This CDR3 is 15 amino acids long. What was sequenced was PBMCs or T cells enriched from blood (not recorded which). This sequence originates from a woman aged 18-30 years in a cohort exposed to, infected with or recovered from COVID-19 (not recorded which). This chain joins TRBV3-1 (or the pseudogene TRBV3-2) and TRBJ2-5; D might be TRBD2 (6 bases). The CDR3 protein is CASSPRMRGGETQYF. CDR3 DNA: TGTGCCAGCAGCCCGCGTATGCGGGGCGGGGAGACCCAGTACTTC.